Below are 6 T cell receptor beta chains sequenced from a single sample in a study of response to subunit inactivated influenza vaccine. TCRdb passed the RT-PCR reads through MiXCR, listing each CDR3 protein once. Among 600,000 to 850,000 distinct CDR3 sequences listed, 14% were seen once. The sample was PBMCs from blood, taken about 14 days before vaccination. The receptor source for this set is a man in his fifties or sixties who received an inactivated influenza vaccine.

This clonotype has ten or more counts. The J gene is TRBJ2-5, the V gene TRBV29-1; no reliable D call. The germline gives CDR1 SQVTM, CDR2 ANQGSEA. The CDR3 spans 10 residues. Deletions cut 2 bases from V and 5 bases from J, with 3 bases between. CDR3 in DNA: TGCAGCGTTGAAATGGAGACCCAGTACTTC. Amino acids: CSVEMETQYF.

This clonotype showed up just a few times. V is TRBV4-1 and J is TRBJ2-7; 10 nucleotides align to TRBD1. The junction had 6 bases not matched to a gene; V was cut back by 0 bases and J by 4 bases. The germline gives CDR1 MGHRA, CDR2 YSYEKL. CDR3 length equals 16 residues. In nucleotides, the CDR3 is TGCGCCAGCAGCCAAGAAGGCCCGGGACAGGGGTACGAGCAGTACTTC. As protein: CASSQEGPGQGYEQYF.

This clonotype was seen more than once but under ten times. The CDR3 loop is CASRMTSGGDNEQFF. The CDR3 DNA follows: TGTGCCAGCAGGATGACTAGCGGAGGAGACAATGAGCAGTTCTTC. V usage is TRBV12-3 or TRBV12-4 and J usage is TRBJ2-1, with 9 positions matching TRBD2. This CDR3 comprises 15 residues. V lost 6 bases and J lost 5; bases outside the gene matches: 8.

The chain has TRBV18 and TRBJ2-3, with 10 positions matching TRBD2. Trimming removed 4 bases from V and 3 bases from J; junction bases left unmatched: 1. CDR1 KGHSH and CDR2 LQKENI come from the germline V gene. The CDR3 spans 14 residues. The CDR3 here is CASSQTSGTDTQYF. CDR3 sequence (DNA): TGTGCCAGCTCACAGACTAGCGGGACAGATACGCAGTATTTT.

This clonotype was counted between two and nine times. The chain links TRBV25-1 to TRBJ2-3, with TRBD2 matching 8 bases. V trimming: 1 base; J trimming: 3 bases; junction bases outside the gene matches: 3. Per the germline V gene, CDR1 is MGHDK and CDR2 is SYGVNS. The CDR3 runs to 15 residues. CDR3 sequence: CASSEFGGGTDTQYF. Here the CDR3 DNA reads TGTGCCAGCAGTGAATTCGGGGGGGGGACAGATACGCAGTATTTT. The variable domain in full, completed from reference TRBV25-1 and TRBJ2-3, reads EADIYQTPRYLVIGTGKKITLECSQTMGHDKMYWYQQDPGMELHLIHYSYGVNSTEKGDLSSESTVSRIRTEHFPLTLESARPSHTSQYLCASSEFGGGTDTQYFGPGTRLTVL.

The chain employs TRBV28 and TRBJ2-1; TRBD2 is a possible D gene (5 bases). Per germline, CDR1 MDHEN and CDR2 SYDVKM. There are 14 residues in the CDR3. Trimming cost V 7 bases and J 7 bases, with 17 bases left between them. DNA of the CDR3: TGTGCCAGCATTCGGCCGGGAAGGGTGAATGAGCAGTTCTTC. Its translation is CASIRPGRVNEQFF.